The 20 T cell receptor beta chains presented below share a single source sample, sequenced in a study of T-cell reconstitution after alpha-beta-depleted transplantation in children. A library of TCRbeta sequences, prepared with unique molecular identifiers, was generated. TCRdb used MiXCR to reprocess the PCR reads, holding one entry per CDR3 protein. The table lists some 400,000 distinct CDR3 sequences, 20% of them singletons. The material sequenced was PBMCs from the stem cell graft donor, taken from the stem cell graft. These receptors were collected from a human donor who donated a stem cell graft to a child with acute myeloid leukemia.

The CDR3 sequence: CSVVGGAPYEQYF. For the CDR3, the DNA is TGCAGCGTTGTCGGGGGGGCCCCTTACGAGCAGTACTTC. The V gene is TRBV29-1, the J gene TRBJ2-7; 8 bases fit TRBD2. The CDR3 consists of 13 residues. Germline CDR1 is SQVTM and CDR2 is ANQGSEA. V lost 4 bases, J lost 4 bases, and 6 bases stayed unmatched.

This clonotype was detected ten times or more. The gene calls are TRBV28 and TRBJ2-7, with a tentative D call TRBD2 (6 bases). V was cut by 6 bases and J by 5 bases, with 14 bases left in between. Germline values: CDR1 MDHEN, CDR2 SYDVKM. This CDR3 region has 13 residues. CDR3 nucleotide sequence: TGTGCCAGCAGGACGGGAGTGGCCCACGAGCAGTACTTC. It yields the protein CASRTGVAHEQYF.

This clonotype was counted only a few times. The V gene is TRBV12-3 or TRBV12-4, the J gene TRBJ2-5; 11 positions match TRBD2. The length of the CDR3 is 18 residues. Trimming cost V 3 bases and J 5 bases; bases outside gene matches: 14. The CDR3 spells CASSFRRRASGRWETQYF. The CDR3 nucleotides read TGTGCCAGCAGTTTTAGGAGGCGGGCTAGCGGGAGGTGGGAGACCCAGTACTTC.

V and J are TRBV6-5 and TRBJ2-7, with D uncertain. Trimming cost V 3 bases and J 7 bases, with 16 bases left between them. The CDR3 is made up of 14 amino acids. Germline V CDR1 and CDR2: MNHEY, SVGAGI. The CDR3 protein is CASSYGHSTGEQYF. The CDR3, as DNA: TGTGCCAGCAGTTATGGGCACTCGACTGGGGAGCAGTACTTC.

This clonotype was seen ten or more times. This chain connects TRBV20-1 to TRBJ2-7; possibly TRBD1 for D (5 bases). The CDR3 consists of 16 residues. The ends were cut back, 0 bases at V and 9 bases at J, with 24 bases in the middle. The germline CDR1 and CDR2 sequences are DFQATT and SNEGSKA (reference sequence). CDR3 DNA sequence: TGCAGTGCTAGAGATCAGAGGCAGGGTGGGATTACTGGGCAGTACTTC. Translated: CSARDQRQGGITGQYF.

This chain links TRBV15 with TRBJ2-1; D not certain. Germline CDR1 is LNHNV and CDR2 is YYDKDF (reference sequence). Trimming stripped 3 bases from V and 0 bases from J, with 6 bases between. The CDR3 consists of 14 residues. The CDR3 is CATSREISYNEQFF. DNA for the CDR3: TGTGCCACCAGCAGGGAGATCTCCTACAATGAGCAGTTCTTC.

The rearrangement links TRBV4-2 to TRBJ2-7; D not resolved. Germline V gene data show CDR1 as LGHNA and CDR2 as YNFKEQ. Trimming left V 0 bases short and J 0 bases short, with 9 bases between. The CDR3 length is 15 residues. The CDR3 loop reads CASSQDPGDSYEQYF. The CDR3 DNA reads TGTGCCAGCAGCCAAGATCCGGGCGACTCCTACGAGCAGTACTTC.

In its sample, this clonotype was seen many times. J is TRBJ1-5 and V is TRBV28, with a tentative D call TRBD1 (5 bases). V was clipped by 7 bases and J by 0 bases, with 10 bases between them. The CDR3 runs to 14 residues. Germline lookup yields CDR1 MDHEN and CDR2 SYDVKM. In DNA, the CDR3 is TGTGCCAGCAAGTCAGGGTTTAGCAATCAGCCCCAGCATTTT. This encodes CASKSGFSNQPQHF.

This clonotype showed up just a few times. This chain uses TRBV20-1 with TRBJ2-4; TRBD2 agrees at 7 bases. The length of the CDR3 is 15 residues. Germline V gene sequence: CDR1 DFQATT, CDR2 SNEGSKA (reference sequence). J was trimmed by 3 bases and V by 0 bases; bases with no gene match: 5. The CDR3 DNA reads TGCAGTGCTAGAGAAGGCGGGAGTAGCAAAAACATTCAGTACTTC. This translates into CSAREGGSSKNIQYF.

This clonotype was recorded at least ten times. This chain uses TRBV29-1 with TRBJ1-4; D not certain. V gave up 4 bases and J gave up 6 bases, with 6 bases separating them. There are 11 residues in the CDR3. Germline V gene lookup returns CDR1 SQVTM and CDR2 ANQGSEA. The chain's CDR3 is CSVATDEKLFF. CDR3 DNA sequence: TGCAGCGTTGCAACAGATGAAAAACTGTTTTTT.

J is TRBJ2-7 and V is TRBV4-2, with 7 bases fitting TRBD1. J lost 1 base, V lost 0 bases, and 6 bases had no gene match. CDR1 and CDR2 from the germline V gene are LGHNA and YNFKEQ. The CDR3 sequence is 16 residues long. The CDR3 here is CASSQDRTGVSYEQYF. CDR3 nucleotide sequence: TGTGCCAGCAGCCAAGACAGGACAGGCGTTTCCTACGAGCAGTACTTC.

This rearrangement joins TRBV5-1 to TRBJ2-3; 9 bases are shared with TRBD2. This CDR3 has 15 residues. J gave up 6 bases and V 4 bases, and 9 bases lay outside the gene matches. Germline V gives CDR1 SGHRS, CDR2 YFSETQ. Here the CDR3 reads CASSLKREVGDTQYF. In DNA form, the CDR3 reads TGCGCCAGCAGCCTGAAGCGGGAGGTGGGGGATACGCAGTATTTT.

The table lists this clonotype with a few counts. The chain couples TRBV21-1 to TRBJ2-5; the D call TRBD1 from the table was never checked on the DNA. TRBV21-1 is a pseudogene locus. The CDR3 has 14 amino acids. CDR3 region: CASSDLQGRETQYF. The CDR3 nucleotides are TGTGCCAGCAGCGACCTACAGGGACGGGAGACCCAGTACTTC.

The rearrangement links TRBV20-1 to TRBJ1-5; D call uncertain. The CDR3 length is 15 residues. V shed 1 base and J shed 4 bases, with 14 bases lying between them. CDR1 and CDR2 (germline): DFQATT, SNEGSKA (reference sequence). DNA of the CDR3: TGCAGTGCTAGAGCGAGACTCAGATTAAATCAGCCCCAGCATTTT. Translating it yields CSARARLRLNQPQHF.

This clonotype was found many times. The V call is TRBV4-3, the J call TRBJ2-3; D gene unclear. CDR1 and CDR2 (germline): LGHNA, YSLEER. V was shortened by 0 bases and J by 8 bases, with 12 bases between the two germline ends. This CDR3 is 14 amino acids long. The CDR3 sequence: CASSQELNVLTQYF. As DNA, the CDR3 is TGCGCCAGCAGCCAAGAACTGAACGTCCTTACGCAGTATTTT.

The chain recombines TRBV29-1 with TRBJ2-6; D gene uncertain. The CDR3 spans 13 residues. Trimming cost V 4 bases and J 0 bases, with 4 bases left between them. Germline values: CDR1 SQVTM, CDR2 ANQGSEA. The CDR3 loop is CSVAASGANVLTF. The DNA for the CDR3 is TGCAGCGTTGCTGCCTCTGGGGCCAACGTCCTGACTTTC. Complete variable domain (other parts from reference TRBV29-1 and TRBJ2-6): SAVISQKPSRDICQRGTSLTIQCQVDSQVTMMFWYRQQPGQSLTLIATANQGSEATYESGFVIDKFPISRPNLTFSTLTVSNMSPEDSSIYLCSVAASGANVLTFGAGSRLTVL.

This clonotype was observed a few times. The chain links TRBV20-1 to TRBJ2-3; 7 bases are a match to TRBD2. Germline-derived CDR1 and CDR2 are DFQATT and SNEGSKA (reference sequence). The V segment lost 1 base and the J segment 6 bases; nucleotides outside the gene matches: 13. The CDR3 length is 16 residues. The CDR3 protein is CSARVEREGEVDTQYF. The CDR3 region has the DNA TGCAGTGCTAGAGTCGAGCGGGAAGGGGAAGTGGATACGCAGTATTTT.

V is TRBV7-6 and J is TRBJ1-2; D remains ambiguous. The CDR3 sequence is 19 residues long. Germline-derived CDR1 and CDR2 are SGHVS and FNYEAQ. V lost 5 bases and J 1 base, leaving 26 bases between the germline ends. As DNA, the CDR3 is TGTGCCAGCAGCCCCCGGATGGGGTTGATCGCCCCATATAACTATGGCTACACCTTC. Translation gives CASSPRMGLIAPYNYGYTF. Full variable domain (missing parts from reference TRBV7-6 and TRBJ1-2): GAGVSQSPRYKVTKRGQDVALRCDPISGHVSLYWYRQALGQGPEFLTYFNYEAQQDKSGLPNDRFSAERPEGSISTLTIQRTEQRDSAMYRCASSPRMGLIAPYNYGYTFGSGTRLTVV.

In its sample, this clonotype was seen a few times. The V call is TRBV5-1, the J call TRBJ2-5, with D hard to call. This CDR3 region has 14 residues. Germline assignment: CDR1 SGHRS and CDR2 YFSETQ. V gave up 0 bases and J gave up 2 bases, with 8 bases separating them. The CDR3 loop is CASSLVQDQETQYF. The CDR3 DNA sequence: TGCGCCAGCAGCTTGGTCCAGGATCAAGAGACCCAGTACTTC.

This clonotype was counted at least ten times. The chain carries TRBV29-1 and TRBJ2-2; D is unclear. Germline V lookup: CDR1 SQVTM, CDR2 ANQGSEA. There are 13 residues in the CDR3. Trimming removed 4 bases at V and 2 bases at J, with 8 bases between. In DNA form, the CDR3 reads TGCAGCGTTGCGGTCACAAACACCGGGGAGCTGTTTTTT. It yields the protein CSVAVTNTGELFF.